These 16 T cell receptor beta chains came from one sample sequenced in a study of blood T cell repertoires in COVID-19. The data were produced by immunoSEQ multiplex PCR, yet TCRdb's version contains in-frame clones alone and is incomplete. The sample lists roughly 180,000 clones, about 84% occurring once. Specimen: peripheral blood. Receptor source: a woman aged 25-40 years with acute or convalescent COVID-19.

The chain employs TRBV11-1 and TRBJ2-6; no reliable D call. This CDR3 is built from 16 residues. In germline, CDR1 is SGHAT, CDR2 FQDESV (reference sequence). V dropped 5 bases and J dropped 0 bases, with 11 bases sitting between them. The CDR3 region is CASSPSRHSGANVLTF. In nucleotides, the CDR3 is TGTGCCAGCAGCCCGTCGAGGCACTCTGGGGCCAACGTCCTGACTTTC.

The rearrangement uses TRBV19 and TRBJ1-5, with 10 bases aligning to TRBD1. Losses at the gene ends were 6 bases for V and 8 bases for J; bases not matched to a gene: 10. CDR1 and CDR2 (germline): LNHDA, SQIVND (reference sequence). The CDR3 spans 15 residues. This CDR3 is CASSPGTGVIKPQHF. CDR3 nucleotide sequence: TGTGCCAGTAGCCCCGGGACAGGGGTAATCAAGCCCCAGCATTTT.

V gene TRBV6-5 combines with J gene TRBJ2-1; TRBD2 aligns across 8 bases. CDR3 size: 13 residues. The V gene end was trimmed by 9 bases and the J gene end by 2 bases; junction bases not matched to a gene: 3. Germline loops: CDR1 MNHEY, CDR2 SVGAGI. CDR3 nucleotide sequence: TGTGCCAGTGGACTAGCCGCCTACAATGAGCAGTTCTTC. Its protein is CASGLAAYNEQFF.

This chain uses TRBV7-3 with TRBJ1-6; D unresolved. Germline CDR1 reads SGHTA; CDR2 reads FQGTGA. The ends were cut back, 6 bases at V and 8 bases at J, with 11 bases in the middle. This CDR3 is built from 13 residues. The CDR3 bases are TGTGCCAGCAGTTTGACCGGGGATTCACCCCTCCACTTT. Encoded protein: CASSLTGDSPLHF.

The chain recombines TRBV5-4 with TRBJ2-1; 11 nucleotides match TRBD2. This CDR3 is built from 16 residues. V gave up 4 bases and J gave up 6 bases; unmatched junction bases: 9. Looked up from germline, CDR1 is SGHNT and CDR2 is YYREEE (reference sequence). The CDR3, as DNA: TGTGCCAGCAGCCAGGCCCCTAGCGGGGGGCGCAATGAGCAGTTCTTC. Translating it yields CASSQAPSGGRNEQFF.

The rearrangement uses TRBV19 and TRBJ2-1; 9 bases fit TRBD2. The CDR3 totals 15 residues. With 5 bases clipped from V and 9 bases from J, the junction kept 11 bases outside the gene matches. From germline, CDR1 is LNHDA and CDR2 SQIVND (reference sequence). The CDR3 protein is CASSPSGAGGVEQFF. The CDR3 nucleotides are TGTGCCAGTAGTCCCTCGGGAGCGGGAGGAGTTGAGCAGTTCTTC.

The V gene is TRBV12-3 or TRBV12-4, the J gene TRBJ2-3; D is possibly TRBD1 (5 bases). This CDR3 is 13 amino acids long. Trimming pared 6 bases from V and 7 bases from J, leaving 14 bases between. The CDR3 spells CASRATGHYTQYF. CDR3 in DNA: TGTGCCAGCAGGGCCACAGGCCACTATACGCAGTATTTT.

V usage is TRBV19 and J usage is TRBJ2-1; no definite D call. Germline V lookup: CDR1 LNHDA, CDR2 SQIVND (reference sequence). V was clipped by 6 bases and J by 12 bases, with 21 bases between them. The length of the CDR3 is 14 residues. CDR3 amino acids: CASSRMASNRWQFF. Here the CDR3 DNA reads TGTGCCAGTAGCAGAATGGCCTCAAATCGTTGGCAGTTCTTC.

This clone was detected only a few times. J is TRBJ1-2 and V is TRBV19, with TRBD1 matching over 8 bases. Germline lookup yields CDR1 LNHDA and CDR2 SQIVND (reference sequence). This CDR3 is 17 amino acids long. The V segment lost 3 bases and the J segment 4 bases; nucleotides outside the gene matches: 13. The DNA for the CDR3 is TGTGCCAGTAGTATTAGCCCGACAGGGGTCAGTTCCTATGGCTACACCTTC. Translating gives CASSISPTGVSSYGYTF.

This sequence joins TRBV7-2 and TRBJ2-1, with TRBD2 identical over 14 bases. The CDR3 is 15 amino acids. From germline, CDR1 is SGHTA and CDR2 FQGNSA. V dropped 5 bases and J dropped 7; count of bases not matched to a gene: 4. CDR3 nucleotides: TGTGCCAGCAGCGGAGGGACTAGCGGGAGTAATGAGCAGTTCTTC. It translates to CASSGGTSGSNEQFF. Based on the CDR3 plus reference TRBV7-2 and TRBJ2-1, the full variable domain is GAGVSQSPSNKVTEKGKDVELRCDPISGHTALYWYRQSLGQGLEFLIYFQGNSAPDKSGLPSDRFSAERTGGSVSTLTIQRTQQEDSAVYLCASSGGTSGSNEQFFGPGTRLTVL.

The chain links TRBV6-6 to TRBJ1-3; 7 bases agree with TRBD1. The CDR3 spans 13 residues. V lost 6 bases and J lost 7; bases outside the gene matches: 6. CDR1 MNHNY and CDR2 SVGAGI come from the germline V gene (reference sequence). The DNA of the CDR3 is TGTGCCAGCAGGCCACAGGGGTTGAACACCATATATTTT. It is translated as CASRPQGLNTIYF.

The genes are TRBV7-2 and TRBJ2-3, with a possible D match to TRBD2 (6 bases). The V gene lost 5 bases and the J gene lost 5 bases, with 11 bases spanning the gap. CDR1 SGHTA and CDR2 FQGNSA come from the germline V gene. This CDR3 has 13 residues. The DNA of the CDR3 is TGTGCCAGCAGCCCGAACGGGGGAGATACGCAGTATTTT. This translates into CASSPNGGDTQYF.

The chain recombines TRBV5-6 with TRBJ2-7, with 10 bases identical to TRBD2. The CDR3 consists of 19 residues. In germline, CDR1 is SGHDT, CDR2 YYEEEE. V trimming: 0 bases; J trimming: 0 bases; junction bases outside the gene matches: 12. The CDR3 sequence is CASSLEGPRLAGVSYEQYF. The CDR3, as DNA: TGTGCCAGCAGCTTGGAGGGGCCCCGGCTAGCGGGAGTCTCCTACGAGCAGTACTTC.

The chain is built from TRBV6-5 and TRBJ1-3, with D possibly matching TRBD1 (6 bases). V lost 6 bases and J lost 4, with 13 bases in between. The V gene's germline CDR1 is MNHEY and CDR2 SVGAGI. This CDR3 comprises 14 residues. This chain's CDR3 is CASSRGGPGNTIYF. CDR3 DNA sequence: TGTGCCAGCAGCAGGGGCGGACCCGGAAACACCATATATTTT.

This clone has more than one count but fewer than ten. The chain's CDR3 is CASSYLRGVGEQYF. The CDR3 bases are TGTGCCAGCAGTTATCTCCGGGGAGTAGGCGAGCAGTACTTC. This chain uses TRBV6-5 with TRBJ2-7; D perhaps matches TRBD2 (5 bases). Per germline, CDR1 MNHEY and CDR2 SVGAGI. This CDR3 has 14 residues. Trimming removed 3 bases from V and 6 bases from J, with 15 bases in between.

The chain couples TRBV29-1 to TRBJ2-1, with D perhaps TRBD2 (5 bases). The germline gives CDR1 SQVTM, CDR2 ANQGSEA. V was clipped by 6 bases and J by 4 bases, with 19 bases between them. The CDR3 has 15 residues. Written as DNA, the CDR3 is TGCAGCGTACCTAAGGACGGAGGATCTTACAATGAGCAGTTCTTC. This sequence encodes CSVPKDGGSYNEQFF.